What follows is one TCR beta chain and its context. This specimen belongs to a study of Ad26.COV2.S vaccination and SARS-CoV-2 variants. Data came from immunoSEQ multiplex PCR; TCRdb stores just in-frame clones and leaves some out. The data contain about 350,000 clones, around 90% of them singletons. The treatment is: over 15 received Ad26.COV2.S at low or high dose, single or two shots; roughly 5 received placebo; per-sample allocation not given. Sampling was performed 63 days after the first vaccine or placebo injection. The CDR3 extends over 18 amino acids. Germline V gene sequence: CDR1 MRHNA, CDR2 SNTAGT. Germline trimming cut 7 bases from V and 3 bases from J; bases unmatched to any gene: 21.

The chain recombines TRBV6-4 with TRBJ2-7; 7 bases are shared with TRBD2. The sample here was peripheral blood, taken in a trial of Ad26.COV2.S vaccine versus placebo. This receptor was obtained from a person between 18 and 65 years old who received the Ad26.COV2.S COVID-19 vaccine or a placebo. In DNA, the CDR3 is TGTGCCAGCACTCACGGCTTCGGGAATCTAGCGGAGGGCTACGAGCAGTACTTC. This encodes CASTHGFGNLAEGYEQYF.